The sequence of this T cell receptor (beta chain) was determined in a study of identical twins listed by TCRdb under 2016. At the level of the whole study: To test whether fetal clonotypes persist, this study deep-sequenced TCR alpha and beta repertoires from monozygotic twins, from unrelated adults of various ages, and from cord blood. To rule out contamination, replicate twin experiments were performed at different times with different library preparation protocols. Findings and caveats that apply to the study as a whole: Zero-insertion analyses could be partly confounded by invariant T cells such as MAIT and iNKT, though diverse VJ usage argued against such confounding for most clonotypes. Excess twin sharing in beta out-of-frame sequences was weaker because fewer shared sequences lowered the signal-to-noise ratio. Fewer insertions were carried by abundant cord blood beta clonotypes, a similar but weaker trend appeared in young adult naive repertoires, and no such trend appeared in memory repertoires. Compared with coincidental sharing between unrelated individuals, out-of-frame TCR alpha sequences shared between twins showed an excess of sequences with low generation probability. Because the same donors could not be followed over many years, the conclusions depended on cross-sectional statistical analysis. Recombination models systematically underestimated out-of-frame TCR alpha sharing in monozygotic twins but agreed with sharing between unrelated individuals.

At the junction V is shortened by 8 bases and J by 7 bases, with 15 bases in between. CDR1 and CDR2, per the germline V gene, are SNHLY and FYNNEI. From cysteine to phenylalanine, the CDR3 is 13 amino acids long. Only CDR3 DNA remains: 39 bases, in frame from the first base. Library generation was performed with 5' RACE. Sequenced using an Illumina HiSeq 2000. Template switching introduced a universal primer binding site; the final cDNA contained a unique molecular identifier, enabling accurate counting of TCR cDNA molecules. First-strand cDNA for TCR alpha and beta chains was synthesized from specific primers in the conserved constant-segment region. To control for contamination, each cDNA library was double barcoded with a SMART-Mk sample barcode plus Illumina barcodes. TruSeq adapter sequences and Illumina sample barcodes were added in two successive PCR steps. Sequencing of the TCR alpha and beta cDNA libraries was done on the Illumina HiSeq platform using custom primers. Regarding the original processing steps: MiGEC was used to process raw reads and extract unique molecular identifiers, and MiXCR was used to find CDR3 positions. Recombination models were inferred per individual with the repgenHMM and IGoR tools using an EM algorithm. The analysis of shared clonotypes was done with the tcR package in R, with sharing normalized by the product of cloneset sizes. To study raw recombination free of thymic and clonal selection effects, out-of-frame nonproductive sequences were analyzed. Starting from the raw public reads, TCRdb applied fastp trimming at Q25, assembled clones with MiXCR and retained in-frame beta chains. Duplicate CDR3 protein sequences are folded into a single record with the most common DNA and genes. The V and J calls come from TCRdb's annotation, not from the publication. The sample table shows 500,000 to 550,000 distinct CDR3 sequences, and approximately 20% are seen once. The top ten clones comprise roughly 0.5% of the sample.

All donors were healthy Caucasians. Three pairs of female monozygotic twins, all aged about 18 to 30 years, made up the twin cohort. Positive isolation kits from Invitrogen were used to isolate the CD4+ and CD8+ T cell populations. Worth noting for this clonotype: This clone's antigen is unknown. The sample holds no much larger clone one base away, and base qualities are not on file.

The sample also formed part of further work on yellow fever vaccine responses in identical twins. The second publication reports: The authors reported that the T cell response to vaccination in identical twins appeared partly convergent and partly personalized. In the study, vaccine-responding T cell clones were precisely tracked in identical twins.

Specimen: CD4+ T cells sorted from blood. This TCR was sampled from a woman under 30 in good health. The chain employs TRBV2 and TRBJ1-5; the D gene cannot be named for sure. The DNA is as follows: TGTGCCAGCCGGACGGTGAGAGGACAGCCCCAGCATTTT. Its protein is CASRTVRGQPQHF.